This TCR beta chain was recovered during a study of T cell repertoires in cytomegalovirus infection. For the study at large: In the study, CMV epitopes included recently identified HLA-C-restricted and well-studied HLA-B-restricted ones. Based on public TCR beta signatures, there were indications of CMV infection and of a matching HLA type.

This clonotype was recorded a few times. Antigen unknown. V was clipped by 0 bases and J by 1 base, with 10 bases between them. Germline CDR1 MNHEY, CDR2 SVGAGI. The CDR3 is made up of 15 amino acids. TCRdb re-analysed the reads in MiXCR, keeping a single row per CDR3 protein. The data hold 110,000 or so distinct CDR3 sequences, with 30% observed a single time. The receptor comes from a human donor in good health (CMV status not recorded). Some clones in this sample may be carry-over from other donors' samples. This chain links TRBV6-5 with TRBJ2-7, with D possibly matching TRBD2 (5 bases). The sequencing here drew on CD8+ T cells from cultured PBMCs, taken from culture after CMV antigen stimulation. The CDR3 protein is CASSYSGGSSYEQYF. The CDR3 DNA reads TGTGCCAGCAGTTACTCCGGTGGGAGTTCCTACGAGCAGTACTTC.